This record concerns one TCR beta chain sequence. What it binds is unknown. V lost 6 bases to trimming and J lost 3 bases, with 14 bases between them. Germline values: CDR1 MNHEY, CDR2 SVGAGI. The CDR3 has 14 amino acids. The blood sample was taken during the colonoscopy visit. The sample originates from a study of pediatric ulcerative colitis. Study-wide context: Fewer than ten patients showed pancolitis and two showed left-sided colitis. Study findings and constraints: Total lymphocyte DNA, not sorted subsets, was the template.

The assay was immunoSEQ multiplex PCR, and TCRdb's table has in-frame clones only and misses some. The sample contains 55,000 to 75,000 clones, roughly nine tenths of which appear only once. Sequenced material: blood. The V call is TRBV6-5, the J call TRBJ2-5; D is ambiguous. The source of this sequence is a boy aged 10-17 years with severe ulcerative colitis. The CDR3 spells CASSLTNLEETQYF. The CDR3 DNA sequence: TGTGCCAGCAGCTTGACAAATTTGGAAGAGACCCAGTACTTC.